A single sample is the source of the 26 T cell receptor beta chains below, sequenced in a study of blood T cell repertoires in COVID-19. Libraries were prepared by immunoSEQ multiplex PCR; TCRdb keeps only in-frame clonotypes and omits some of them. The repertoire consists of 120,000 to 150,000 clones, with 85% to 90% occurring once and the leading ten covering under 6.5%. Sequencing was performed on peripheral blood. All receptors derive from a human donor in a cohort sampled during active COVID-19.

This rearrangement joins TRBV6-6 to TRBJ2-3; the D is unclear. The CDR3 runs to 16 residues. V lost 4 bases to trimming and J lost 0 bases, with 14 bases between them. Germline V lookup: CDR1 MNHNY, CDR2 SVGAGI (reference sequence). CDR3: CASSSKTPPSTDTQYF. For the CDR3, the DNA is TGTGCCAGCAGTTCCAAAACACCTCCTAGCACAGATACGCAGTATTTT.

The chain recombines TRBV28 with TRBJ1-1; D gene unclear. Germline CDR1 reads MDHEN; CDR2 reads SYDVKM. The CDR3 has 14 amino acids. V was clipped by 7 bases and J by 5 bases, with 17 bases between them. CDR3 sequence (DNA): TGTGCCAGCACCCCCCGTTCGGTTTGGACTGAAGCTTTCTTT. This encodes CASTPRSVWTEAFF.

The V and J genes are TRBV12-3 or TRBV12-4 and TRBJ1-1; D is uncertain. The CDR3 consists of 13 residues. Trimming removed 3 bases from V and 6 bases from J, with 11 bases in between. CDR3 in DNA: TGTGCCAGCAGTTTCCGGCAGACTGCTGAAGCTTTCTTT. Translating it yields CASSFRQTAEAFF.

This sequence joins TRBV18 and TRBJ1-5, with 11 bases matching TRBD1. The CDR3 contains 15 residues. V dropped 3 bases and J dropped 6; count of bases not matched to a gene: 4. Germline CDR1 reads KGHSH; CDR2 reads LQKENI. CDR3 sequence reads: CASSPGQGERQPQHF. CDR3 coding DNA: TGTGCCAGCTCACCGGGACAGGGGGAGCGTCAGCCCCAGCATTTT.

The chain recombines TRBV7-9 with TRBJ2-5; TRBD1 might be the D (5 bases). The germline V gene encodes CDR1 SEHNR and CDR2 FQNEAQ (reference sequence). V shed 2 bases and J shed 3 bases, with 10 bases lying between them. CDR3 size: 14 residues. CDR3: CASSLIGREETQYF. Written as DNA, the CDR3 is TGTGCCAGCAGCTTAATTGGCAGGGAAGAGACCCAGTACTTC.

DNA for the CDR3: TGTGCCAGCAGCGTAGGGGTCGGGGGGACCACAGATACGCAGTATTTT. It translates to CASSVGVGGTTDTQYF. The chain employs TRBV9 and TRBJ2-3; 7 bases fit TRBD2. Trimming removed 0 bases from V and 2 bases from J; junction bases left unmatched: 6. This CDR3 spans 16 amino acids. Germline V gene data show CDR1 as SGDLS and CDR2 as YYNGEE.

The CDR3, as DNA: TGTGCCAGCAGGGGGACAGGGTCTGACTATGGCTACACCTTC. Translation gives CASRGTGSDYGYTF. The genes are TRBV7-9 and TRBJ1-2; 9 nucleotides agree with TRBD1. The CDR3 is 14 residues long. V shed 6 bases, J shed 3 bases, and the junction held 5 bases outside the gene matches. Germline V CDR1 and CDR2: SEHNR, FQNEAQ (reference sequence).

V gene TRBV5-1 combines with J gene TRBJ2-3; 7 bases match TRBD1. This CDR3 spans 14 amino acids. V dropped 3 bases and J dropped 1; count of bases not matched to a gene: 2. From germline, CDR1 is SGHRS and CDR2 YFSETQ. Here the CDR3 DNA reads TGCGCCAGCAGCTCCGGGACAGGCACAGATACGCAGTATTTT. Its translation is CASSSGTGTDTQYF.

The genes are TRBV27 and TRBJ1-2, with TRBD1 matching 8 bases. The CDR3 sequence is 16 residues long. Trimming cost V 5 bases and J 1 base; bases outside gene matches: 9. CDR1 and CDR2 (germline): MNHEY, SMNVEV (reference sequence). This CDR3 is CASSPSRQGNNYGYTF. The CDR3 DNA reads TGTGCCAGCAGTCCTTCGAGACAGGGGAATAACTATGGCTACACCTTC.

The chain joins TRBV19 to TRBJ2-1; 7 bases fit TRBD1. Trimming at V came to 5 bases and at J to 2 bases, leaving 9 bases not matched to a gene. Germline CDR1 and CDR2: LNHDA and SQIVND (reference sequence). The CDR3 has 16 residues. The CDR3: CASSVDRVLTYNEQFF. CDR3 nucleotides: TGTGCCAGTAGTGTCGACAGGGTACTTACCTACAATGAGCAGTTCTTC.

V is TRBV7-2 and J is TRBJ2-1; no clear D. The V end lost 0 bases, the J end lost 5 bases, and 11 bases lay between the germline ends. The CDR3 contains 15 residues. Per the germline V gene, CDR1 is SGHTA and CDR2 is FQGNSA. CDR3 sequence reads: CASSLAPPLDNEQFF. The CDR3, as DNA: TGTGCCAGCAGCTTAGCCCCCCCCCTCGACAATGAGCAGTTCTTC.

The V and J genes are TRBV6-1 and TRBJ2-4; tentatively, D is TRBD1 (6 bases). In germline, CDR1 is MNHNS, CDR2 SASEGT. CDR3 length: 15 residues. V was cut by 3 bases and J by 2 bases, with 11 bases left in between. The CDR3 spells CASSDRGLPKNIQYF. In DNA, the CDR3 is TGTGCCAGCAGTGACAGGGGCCTTCCCAAAAACATTCAGTACTTC.

V gene TRBV5-1 combines with J gene TRBJ2-1; 9 positions agree with TRBD2. Per the germline V gene, CDR1 is SGHRS and CDR2 is YFSETQ. J gave up 4 bases and V 0 bases, and 2 bases lay outside the gene matches. The CDR3 sequence is 15 residues long. Written as DNA, the CDR3 is TGCGCCAGCAGCTTGGATCTAGCGGGATACAATGAGCAGTTCTTC. It specifies CASSLDLAGYNEQFF. Filled out from reference TRBV5-1 and TRBJ2-1, the complete variable domain reads KAGVTQTPRYLIKTRGQQVTLSCSPISGHRSVSWYQQTPGQGLQFLFEYFSETQRNKGNFPGRFSGRQFSNSRSEMNVSTLELGDSALYLCASSLDLAGYNEQFFGPGTRLTVL.

The chain carries TRBV5-1 and TRBJ2-6; tentative D call: TRBD2 (7 bases). The CDR3 loop spans 21 amino acids. V was clipped by 0 bases and J by 0 bases, with 22 bases between them. CDR1 and CDR2 from the germline V gene are SGHRS and YFSETQ. Written as DNA, the CDR3 is TGCGCCAGCAGCTTGGCCCCACTAACAGGGAGGGGTGGCTCTGGGGCCAACGTCCTGACTTTC. Amino acid sequence: CASSLAPLTGRGGSGANVLTF.

The CDR3 bases are TGTGCCAGCAGGGGGACTTGGCCGGAGGAGTACTTC. This sequence encodes CASRGTWPEEYF. The chain uses TRBV6-5 and TRBJ2-7; weak D call: TRBD2 (6 bases). This CDR3 has 12 residues. V gave up 6 bases and J gave up 11 bases, with 17 bases separating them. Per the germline V gene, CDR1 is MNHEY and CDR2 is SVGAGI.

The gene calls are TRBV5-1 and TRBJ2-5, with 11 bases matching TRBD1. The CDR3 is 16 residues long. Per germline, CDR1 SGHRS and CDR2 YFSETQ. Losses at the gene ends were 3 bases for V and 2 bases for J; bases not matched to a gene: 6. The chain's CDR3 is CASSWTGGLVQETQYF. In DNA form, the CDR3 reads TGCGCCAGCAGCTGGACAGGGGGCTTGGTACAAGAGACCCAGTACTTC. Based on the CDR3 plus reference TRBV5-1 and TRBJ2-5, the full variable domain is KAGVTQTPRYLIKTRGQQVTLSCSPISGHRSVSWYQQTPGQGLQFLFEYFSETQRNKGNFPGRFSGRQFSNSRSEMNVSTLELGDSALYLCASSWTGGLVQETQYFGPGTRLLVL.

V gene TRBV19 combines with J gene TRBJ1-4, with D maybe TRBD1 (5 bases). Deletions cut 3 bases from V and 2 bases from J, with 7 bases between. This CDR3 is 14 amino acids long. Looked up from germline, CDR1 is LNHDA and CDR2 is SQIVND (reference sequence). The CDR3 sequence is CASSIGATNEKLFF. The CDR3, as DNA: TGTGCCAGTAGTATTGGGGCGACTAATGAAAAACTGTTTTTT.

V is TRBV29-1 and J is TRBJ2-7; D uncertain. Germline V gene lookup returns CDR1 SQVTM and CDR2 ANQGSEA. CDR3 length equals 13 residues. Trimming took off 2 bases at V and 2 bases at J, with 10 bases between the two ends. This CDR3 reads CSVEKTSPYEQYF. DNA for the CDR3: TGCAGCGTTGAAAAGACTTCCCCCTACGAGCAGTACTTC.

V is TRBV27 and J is TRBJ2-1, with TRBD2 matching 11 bases. Per the germline V gene, CDR1 is MNHEY and CDR2 is SMNVEV (reference sequence). This CDR3 comprises 16 residues. V trimming: 2 bases; J trimming: 8 bases; junction bases outside the gene matches: 8. Here the CDR3 reads CASSLSSGRAKDEQFF. The CDR3 DNA sequence: TGTGCCAGCAGTTTAAGTAGCGGGAGGGCCAAGGATGAGCAGTTCTTC.

V usage is TRBV11-3 and J usage is TRBJ2-1; D is possibly TRBD1 (8 bases). The CDR3 is 14 residues long. The ends were cut back, 5 bases at V and 4 bases at J, with 12 bases in the middle. The V gene's germline CDR1 is SGHNT and CDR2 YENEEA. CDR3 nucleotide sequence: TGTGCCAGCAGCCACAGGGGGGGTTACAATGAGCAGTTCTTC. Its translation is CASSHRGGYNEQFF.

The DNA for the CDR3 is TGTGCCAGCAGCTTAGAATGGTTGACTAGCGGGAGTGGATGGGGCACAGATACGCAGTATTTT. It specifies CASSLEWLTSGSGWGTDTQYF. The V and J genes are TRBV11-3 and TRBJ2-3; 12 bases align to TRBD2. The CDR3 covers 21 residues. V lost 0 bases and J lost 1; bases outside the gene matches: 14. The germline V gene has CDR1 SGHNT and CDR2 YENEEA.

The J gene is TRBJ1-1, the V gene TRBV6-6, with D tentatively TRBD1 (6 bases). Germline V gene lookup returns CDR1 MNHNY and CDR2 SVGAGI (reference sequence). The V end was cut by 4 bases, the J end by 6 bases, with 21 bases between. The CDR3 has 16 residues. In DNA form, the CDR3 reads TGTGCCAGCAGTTCTCTACAGGGAACCCTGGACGCTGAAGCTTTCTTT. Translation gives CASSSLQGTLDAEAFF.

In DNA form, the CDR3 reads TGTGCCAGCAGCCAAAATACAGGGTCTGGAAACACCATATATTTT. It translates to CASSQNTGSGNTIYF. V gene TRBV3-1 (or the pseudogene TRBV3-2) combines with J gene TRBJ1-3; D is possibly TRBD1 (6 bases). The CDR3 totals 15 residues. Germline CDR1 is LGHDT and CDR2 is YNNKEL (reference sequence). Trimming stripped 2 bases from V and 1 base from J, with 9 bases between.

The V and J genes are TRBV6-1 and TRBJ1-5, with 8 nucleotides matching TRBD1. This CDR3 comprises 16 residues. Germline V gene lookup returns CDR1 MNHNS and CDR2 SASEGT. After removal of 4 bases from V and 5 bases from J, the junction contained 10 bases not matched to a gene. As DNA, the CDR3 is TGTGCCAGCAGTGCCTGGACAGGGAATATGTATCAGCCCCAGCATTTT. As protein: CASSAWTGNMYQPQHF.

The rearrangement joins TRBV30 to TRBJ2-7; D possibly corresponds to TRBD2 (5 bases). The CDR3 loop spans 12 amino acids. V lost 4 bases and J lost 3, with 10 bases in between. Germline V gene data show CDR1 as GTSNPN and CDR2 as SVGIG (reference sequence). CDR3 DNA sequence: TGTGCCTGGAAGGAACGGGGCTACGAGCAGTACTTC. It encodes CAWKERGYEQYF.

This rearrangement joins TRBV4-1 to TRBJ1-5, with 9 bases fitting TRBD1. The germline gives CDR1 MGHRA, CDR2 YSYEKL. V gave up 2 bases and J gave up 7 bases; unmatched junction bases: 6. The CDR3 is 15 amino acids. The CDR3, as DNA: TGCGCCAGCAGCCAAAACAGGGGGCTGGGGCAGCCCCAGCATTTT. It encodes CASSQNRGLGQPQHF.